A single sample is the source of the 7 T cell receptor beta chains below, sequenced in a study of cytomegalovirus exposure and HLA in healthy donors. Measured with immunoSEQ multiplex PCR; TCRdb has only the in-frame clones, and not every one. The table has 190,000 or so clones, more than 65% seen once. The specimen sequenced was PBMCs. The receptors here all came from a woman under 30 in good health and CMV-seropositive.

The rearrangement uses TRBV20-1 and TRBJ2-1, with D possibly TRBD2 on 6 matching bases. V shed 5 bases and J shed 8 bases, with 10 bases lying between them. The CDR3 length is 11 residues. The V gene's germline CDR1 is DFQATT and CDR2 SNEGSKA (reference sequence). The CDR3 sequence is CSAPGVYEQFF. The CDR3 DNA follows: TGCAGTGCTCCGGGGGTTTATGAGCAGTTCTTC.

A note on this clone: A much bigger clone sits one base away, suggesting this may be a read error. The J gene is TRBJ1-2, the V gene TRBV11-2; D might be TRBD1 (5 bases). CDR1 SGHAT and CDR2 FQNNGV come from the germline V gene. The CDR3 extends over 13 amino acids. Trimming left V 1 base short and J 5 bases short, with 8 bases between. The DNA for the CDR3 is TGTGCCAGCAGCTTAGTTGGGGCTTATGGCTACACCTTC. Encoded protein: CASSLVGAYGYTF.

J is TRBJ2-2 and V is TRBV10-1, with unresolved D. The CDR3 contains 14 residues. Trimming took 0 bases from V and 5 from J, leaving 7 bases between them. Germline loops: CDR1 WNHNN, CDR2 SYGVQD (reference sequence). The CDR3 DNA reads as TGCGCCAGCAGTGAGTCCAGTCGAACCGGGGAGCTGTTTTTT. Amino acid sequence: CASSESSRTGELFF.

The J gene is TRBJ2-3, the V gene TRBV10-1, with 8 bases that match TRBD2. V shed 3 bases and J 5 bases; nucleotides not matched to a gene: 10. CDR1 WNHNN and CDR2 SYGVQD come from the germline V gene (reference sequence). CDR3 length equals 16 residues. The CDR3 DNA reads as TGCGCCAGCAGTGAATCCCTCACGGGGGGGGAAGATACGCAGTATTTT. This sequence encodes CASSESLTGGEDTQYF.

The chain recombines TRBV4-3 with TRBJ1-3, with D unresolved. The germline V and J ends were trimmed by 1 base and 0 bases, with 10 bases remaining between them. There are 16 residues in the CDR3. CDR1 and CDR2 from the germline V gene are LGHNA and YSLEER. The CDR3 bases are TGCGCCAGCAGCCAAGTCTTGAAGAGCTCTGGAAACACCATATATTTT. Protein: CASSQVLKSSGNTIYF.

The rearrangement links TRBV4-2 to TRBJ2-1; perhaps TRBD2 as D (6 bases). Germline V gene sequence: CDR1 LGHNA, CDR2 YNFKEQ. Trimming removed 1 base from V and 7 bases from J, with 14 bases in between. There are 15 residues in the CDR3. The CDR3 protein is CASSQAGSGRNEQFF. CDR3 DNA sequence: TGTGCCAGCAGCCAAGCTGGATCGGGGAGGAATGAGCAGTTCTTC.

V and J are TRBV5-6 and TRBJ1-6, with TRBD1 as a possible D gene (6 bases). The V gene's germline CDR1 is SGHDT and CDR2 YYEEEE. V was shortened by 1 base and J by 7 bases, with 9 bases between the two germline ends. The CDR3 sequence is 14 residues long. In DNA, the CDR3 is TGTGCCAGCAGCTTGTTCGACAGGAATTCACCCCTCCACTTT. Protein sequence: CASSLFDRNSPLHF.